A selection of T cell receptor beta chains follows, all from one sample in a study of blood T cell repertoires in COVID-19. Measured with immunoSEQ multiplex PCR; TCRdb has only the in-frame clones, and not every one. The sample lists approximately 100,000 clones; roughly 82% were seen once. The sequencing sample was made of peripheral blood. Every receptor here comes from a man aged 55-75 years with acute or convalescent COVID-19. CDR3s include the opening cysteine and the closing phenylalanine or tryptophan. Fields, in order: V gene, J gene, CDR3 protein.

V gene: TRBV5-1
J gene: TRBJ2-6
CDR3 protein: CASSLESRRLMRGANVLTF

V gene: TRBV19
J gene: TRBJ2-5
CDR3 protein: CASSNFLASQETQYF

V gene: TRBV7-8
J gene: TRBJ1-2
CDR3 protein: CASSLGSSYGYTF

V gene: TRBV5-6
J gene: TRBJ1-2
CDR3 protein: CASSIPQGGYGYTF

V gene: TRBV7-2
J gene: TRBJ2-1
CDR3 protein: CASSPRTSLLGEQFF

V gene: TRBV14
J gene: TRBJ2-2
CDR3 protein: CASSPRLAGELFF

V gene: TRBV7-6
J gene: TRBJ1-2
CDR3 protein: CASSLADIGPYGYTF

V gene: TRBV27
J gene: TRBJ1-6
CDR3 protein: CASSTSGTGYSSYNSPLHF

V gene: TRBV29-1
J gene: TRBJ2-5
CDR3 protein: CSVDGGIQETQYF

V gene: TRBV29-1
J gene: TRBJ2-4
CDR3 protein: CSVARGTGENIQYF

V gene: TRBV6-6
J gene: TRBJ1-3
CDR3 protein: CASSPDIPGNTIYF

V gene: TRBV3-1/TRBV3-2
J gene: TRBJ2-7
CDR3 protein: CASSQGLAGTYEQYF

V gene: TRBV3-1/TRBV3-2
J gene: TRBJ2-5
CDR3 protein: CASSRSGLAGKETQYF

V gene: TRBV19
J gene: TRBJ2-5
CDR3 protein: CASTGGRGGYETQYF

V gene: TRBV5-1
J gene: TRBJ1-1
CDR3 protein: CASSRDRLNTEAFF

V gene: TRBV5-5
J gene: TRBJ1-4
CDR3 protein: CASSWRTGGSEKLFF

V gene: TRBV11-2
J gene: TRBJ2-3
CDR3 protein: CASSLRAGGSTDTQYF

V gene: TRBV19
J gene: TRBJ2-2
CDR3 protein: CATVTENTGELFF

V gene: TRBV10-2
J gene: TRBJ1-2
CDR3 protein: CASSEWALYGYTF

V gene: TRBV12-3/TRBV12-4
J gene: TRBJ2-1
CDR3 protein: CASRRTSTYEQFF

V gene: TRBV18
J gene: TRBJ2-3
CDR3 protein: CASSPPQGLAGSTDTQYF

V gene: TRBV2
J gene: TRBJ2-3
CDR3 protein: CASNAQGLTDTQYF

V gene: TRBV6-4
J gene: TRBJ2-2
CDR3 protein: CASSDPQGTYTGELFF

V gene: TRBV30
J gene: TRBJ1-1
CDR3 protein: CALLPRPDDRTEAFF

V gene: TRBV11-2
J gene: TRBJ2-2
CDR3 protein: CASSTLGANTGELFF

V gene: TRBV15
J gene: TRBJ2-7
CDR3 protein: CATSRDLFSGRSF

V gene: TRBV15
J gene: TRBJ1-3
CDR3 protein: CATSRGSTAGNTIYF

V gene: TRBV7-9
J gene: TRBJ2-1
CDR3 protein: CASSYRISGIVEQFF

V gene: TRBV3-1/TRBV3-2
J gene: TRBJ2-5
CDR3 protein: CASSHRGTRQETQYF

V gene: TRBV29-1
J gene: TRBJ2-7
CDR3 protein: CSVGGASYEQYF

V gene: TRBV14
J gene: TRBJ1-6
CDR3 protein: CASSQERIRYSPLHF

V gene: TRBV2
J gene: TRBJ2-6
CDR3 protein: CASGGYGANVLTF

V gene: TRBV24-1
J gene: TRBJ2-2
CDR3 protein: CATSQNSGELFF

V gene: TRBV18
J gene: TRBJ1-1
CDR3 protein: CASSPFNQVQNTEAFF

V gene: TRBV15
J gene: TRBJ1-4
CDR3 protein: CATSRGSVGVGQKLFF

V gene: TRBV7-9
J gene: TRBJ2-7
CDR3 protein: CASSLVRDTSYEQYF

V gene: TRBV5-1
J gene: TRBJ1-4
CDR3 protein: CASSVTGALGTNEKLFF

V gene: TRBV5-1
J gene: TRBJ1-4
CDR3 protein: CASSLQGINEKLFF

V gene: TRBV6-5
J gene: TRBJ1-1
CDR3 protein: CASSSTMNTEAFF

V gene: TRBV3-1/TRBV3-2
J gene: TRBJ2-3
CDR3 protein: CASSHTTTDTQYF

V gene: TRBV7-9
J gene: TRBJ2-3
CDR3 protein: CASSSGTRSTDTQYF

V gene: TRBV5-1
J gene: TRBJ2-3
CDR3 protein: CASSFDRVTDTQYF

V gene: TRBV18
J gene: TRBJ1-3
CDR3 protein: CASSPPGTVQNTIYF

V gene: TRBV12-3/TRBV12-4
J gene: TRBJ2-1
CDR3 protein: CASSSGSYNEQFF

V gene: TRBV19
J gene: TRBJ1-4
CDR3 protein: CASSIGTGGRTNEKLFF

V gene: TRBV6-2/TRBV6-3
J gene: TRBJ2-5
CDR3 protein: CASSLLLGSGRWEETQYF

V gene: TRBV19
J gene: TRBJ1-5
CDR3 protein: CASSTWPRWSNQPQHF

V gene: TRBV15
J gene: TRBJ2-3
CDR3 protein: CATSRASGRVDTDTQYF

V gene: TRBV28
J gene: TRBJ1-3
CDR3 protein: CASQPGSFRNTIYF

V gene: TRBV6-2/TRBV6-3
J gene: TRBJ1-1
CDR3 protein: CASSYEVGGTNTEAFF

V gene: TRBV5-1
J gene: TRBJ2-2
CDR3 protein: CASSIGQRNTGELFF